The rows below give T cell receptor beta chains drawn from one sample of a study of blood T cell repertoires in COVID-19. Sequenced by immunoSEQ multiplex PCR; TCRdb stores in-frame clones only, minus some. This repertoire shows some 66,000 clones, about 89% found once; its top ten account for 6% to 8%. Sequenced input: peripheral blood. The receptors were sampled from a human donor in a cohort sampled during active COVID-19. CDR3s leave out the opening cysteine and the closing phenylalanine or tryptophan.

v_call	cdr3_aa
TRBV4-3	ASSQDSGIVSYGYT
TRBV5-1	ASSLVAGVLSEQY
TRBV19	ASRPLDYNSPLH
TRBV28	ASSTRGTGTREQY
TRBV23-1	ASSQRSSSRGEADTQY
TRBV18	ASSPLPAGGNEKLF
TRBV24-1	ATSDNDTNTYNEQF
TRBV3-1/TRBV3-2	ASSPMSRGSGANVLT
TRBV7-2	ASSLGGARSPLH
TRBV11-1	ASSWGGFTNTGELF
TRBV3-1/TRBV3-2	ASSLGHANYGYT
TRBV28	ASSLWGQGADRGSYEQY
TRBV2	ASTDLAVSSYNEQF
TRBV5-4	ASSLGTSGEGETQY
TRBV7-9	ASSFGRGPTNTEAF
TRBV13	ASSHIAGGLETQY
TRBV9	ASSVGGNGKETQY
TRBV4-2	ASSQDRTGNNEQF
TRBV5-4	ASSSGGGMGGNTIY
TRBV28	ASSKPGVRKETQY
TRBV7-9	ASSPSGGRAYGYT
TRBV10-3	AISESPQETQY
TRBV18	ASSPNRENTEAF
TRBV11-3	ASSLDIAWAQRAMNTEAF
TRBV7-9	ASSLAGGGTSDYNEQF
TRBV9	ASSVEGRGATDTQY
TRBV4-3	ASSRGASGGPNEQF
TRBV4-3	AGFPGGGAGANVLT
TRBV7-2	ASSYGTPYGYT
TRBV3-1/TRBV3-2	ASSQDNGLPQETQY
TRBV28	ASSLSQGAHTGELF
TRBV7-2	ASSRPRGITYNEQF
TRBV5-1	ASSSGQGVNTGELF
TRBV11-2	ASSLESTDTQY
TRBV5-4	ASSPLRSGSEQF
TRBV4-1	ASSQDLAEETQY
TRBV30	AGGQGAAGYT
TRBV5-1	ASSSDRVTEAF
TRBV29-1	SVRQGLGEKLF
TRBV25-1	ASSDSATNEKLF
TRBV30	AWSRAAGNTIY